This TCR beta chain was found in a study of blood T cell repertoires in COVID-19. For the study at large: COVID-19 samples from acute and convalescent phases originated in the United States, Italy and Spain. PBMCs, B-cell-depleted T cells, or T cells provided the cDNA or gDNA that made up the material.

From germline, CDR1 is SQVTM and CDR2 ANQGSEA. CDR3 length: 13 residues. V was cut by 8 bases and J by 0 bases, with 13 bases left in between. Per the authors' pipeline: Amplified reference gene primers provided the basis for estimating nucleated cell counts. The table came from immunoSEQ multiplex PCR; TCRdb's copy has only in-frame clones and leaves some out. D and trimming were read from the DNA, whereas the V and J calls and clone size are those reported in that table. The profile covers about 180,000 clones, with 70% to 85% appearing a single time and around 6.8% taken by the ten largest. This receptor was taken from a human donor in a cohort sampled during active COVID-19. Sequenced material: peripheral blood. The J gene is TRBJ1-1, the V gene TRBV29-1; the D gene is possibly TRBD1 (5 bases). As DNA, the CDR3 is TGCAGCACCCTGGGGGGGGTGAACACTGAAGCTTTCTTT. Translation: CSTLGGVNTEAFF. Full variable domain (missing parts from reference TRBV29-1 and TRBJ1-1): SAVISQKPSRDICQRGTSLTIQCQVDSQVTMMFWYRQQPGQSLTLIATANQGSEATYESGFVIDKFPISRPNLTFSTLTVSNMSPEDSSIYLCSTLGGVNTEAFFGQGTRLTVV.